Each of the 19 T cell receptor beta chains below was sequenced from the same sample in a study of shared clonotypes between healthy human individuals. Produced via immunoSEQ multiplex PCR; TCRdb's table is partial and in-frame only. The sample consists of about 1.5 million clones, around 98% of them appearing once. The specimen sequenced was naive CD4+ T cells sorted from blood. The subset here: CD45RA+ positively selected. These receptors were obtained from a young man in good health.

This clone was picked up one time. The genes are TRBV5-6 and TRBJ2-3; no clear D. Germline lookup yields CDR1 SGHDT and CDR2 YYEEEE. Trimming removed 2 bases at V and 7 bases at J, with 11 bases between. This CDR3 has 13 residues. The CDR3 DNA follows: TGTGCCAGCAGCTTAACGGTGGAGAATACGCAGTATTTT. Protein sequence: CASSLTVENTQYF.

CDR3 sequence (DNA): TGTGCCAGCTCACGGGGACAGCAATCCTACAATGAGCAGTTCTTC. Residues: CASSRGQQSYNEQFF. The J gene is TRBJ2-1, the V gene TRBV18; 7 nucleotides agree with TRBD1. Germline trimming cut 4 bases from V and 1 base from J; bases unmatched to any gene: 4. Germline CDR1 reads KGHSH; CDR2 reads LQKENI. The CDR3 has 15 amino acids.

The chain couples TRBV10-2 to TRBJ2-1; 9 nucleotides align to TRBD2. J was trimmed by 12 bases and V by 6 bases; bases with no gene match: 18. From germline, CDR1 is WSHSY and CDR2 SAAADI. The CDR3 sequence is 16 residues long. The chain's CDR3 is CASRSFSGLAKEGQFF. The DNA for the CDR3 is TGCGCCAGCAGGTCCTTCTCTGGACTAGCGAAGGAGGGGCAGTTCTTC.

This chain links TRBV28 with TRBJ1-2; TRBD1 might be the D (5 bases). Deletions cut 8 bases from V and 0 bases from J, with 16 bases between. The CDR3 has 15 residues. The germline CDR1 and CDR2 sequences are MDHEN and SYDVKM. The CDR3 DNA reads as TGTGCCAGCGCCTCCGGAGGACAAACTAACTATGGCTACACCTTC. This gives the protein CASASGGQTNYGYTF.

The chain is built from TRBV2 and TRBJ2-3; no clear D. Germline V gene data show CDR1 as SNHLY and CDR2 as FYNNEI. V shed 3 bases and J shed 4 bases, with 11 bases lying between them. CDR3 length: 14 amino acids. The CDR3 loop reads CASSDIPPPDTQYF. CDR3 sequence (DNA): TGTGCCAGCAGTGACATTCCTCCCCCAGATACGCAGTATTTT.

The chain uses TRBV5-1 and TRBJ1-4, with D tentatively TRBD1 (5 bases). There are 16 residues in the CDR3. V was clipped by 4 bases and J by 5 bases, with 18 bases between them. Germline CDR1 is SGHRS and CDR2 is YFSETQ. The CDR3 loop is CASSTDGAPTNEKLFF. CDR3 nucleotide sequence: TGCGCCAGCAGCACGGACGGGGCCCCTACAAATGAAAAACTGTTTTTT.

This chain connects TRBV2 to TRBJ1-4, with 7 positions matching TRBD1. This CDR3 has 13 residues. CDR1 is SNHLY and CDR2 is FYNNEI in the germline V gene. V trimming: 11 bases; J trimming: 1 base; junction bases outside the gene matches: 4. The CDR3 loop is CAGQGGTNEKLFF. CDR3 nucleotides: TGTGCCGGGCAGGGGGGAACTAATGAAAAACTGTTTTTT. Looking up the rest from reference TRBV2 and TRBJ1-4 gives the full variable domain: EPEVTQTPSHQVTQMGQEVILRCVPISNHLYFYWYRQILGQKVEFLVSFYNNEISEKSEIFDDQFSVERPDGSNFTLKIRSTKLEDSAMYFCAGQGGTNEKLFFGSGTQLSVL.

The chain carries TRBV27 and TRBJ2-7; D is perhaps TRBD1 (6 bases). The CDR3 covers 15 residues. Trimming pared 7 bases from V and 3 bases from J, leaving 19 bases between. The V gene's germline CDR1 is MNHEY and CDR2 SMNVEV (reference sequence). The CDR3 loop reads CASTGIGGRDYEQYF. The CDR3 DNA is TGTGCCAGCACGGGGATTGGGGGCAGGGACTACGAGCAGTACTTC.

Here the CDR3 DNA reads TGCAGTGCTGTACGGGACACTGAAGCTTTCTTT. Protein: CSAVRDTEAFF. The J gene is TRBJ1-1, the V gene TRBV20-1; D remains ambiguous. The germline V gene encodes CDR1 DFQATT and CDR2 SNEGSKA (reference sequence). With 5 bases removed from V and 3 bases from J, the gap between germline ends came to 7 bases. The CDR3 runs 11 residues.

This sequence joins TRBV30 and TRBJ2-2; D is uncertain. V lost 6 bases to trimming and J lost 0 bases, with 14 bases between them. The V gene's germline CDR1 is GTSNPN and CDR2 SVGIG (reference sequence). The CDR3 consists of 15 residues. The DNA of the CDR3 is TGTGCCTGCCTCGGCAAATTCGCGAACACCGGGGAGCTGTTTTTT. This encodes CACLGKFANTGELFF.

This chain joins TRBV18 and TRBJ1-4; 8 nucleotides match TRBD1. V dropped 3 bases and J dropped 7; count of bases not matched to a gene: 4. Germline V lookup: CDR1 KGHSH, CDR2 LQKENI. CDR3 length equals 14 residues. CDR3 coding DNA: TGTGCCAGCTCACCCCAGGGGGCGAGTGAAAAACTGTTTTTT. Translation: CASSPQGASEKLFF.

This clone was observed once. The gene calls are TRBV7-8 and TRBJ2-7; 7 bases agree with TRBD1. Trimming cost V 3 bases and J 0 bases; bases outside gene matches: 8. CDR3 length: 16 amino acids. Germline V CDR1 and CDR2: SGHVS, FQNEAQ. CDR3 residues: CASSLYRGPSSYEQYF. The CDR3 nucleotides are TGTGCCAGCAGCTTGTACAGGGGCCCGAGCTCCTACGAGCAGTACTTC.

CDR3 amino acids: CASSLFPSGGTGGYEQYF. CDR3 bases: TGTGCCAGCAGCCTTTTCCCCTCCGGGGGGACAGGCGGCTACGAGCAGTACTTC. The chain combines TRBV7-2 with TRBJ2-7, with D perhaps matching TRBD1 (8 bases). Trimming took off 5 bases at V and 3 bases at J, with 26 bases between the two ends. CDR3 size: 18 residues. Germline V gene lookup returns CDR1 SGHTA and CDR2 FQGNSA.

The chain employs TRBV21-1 and TRBJ1-1. TRBV21-1 constitutes a pseudogene. The CDR3 loop spans 14 amino acids. The CDR3 sequence is CASTLLGGAGVAFF. The CDR3 DNA reads as TGTGCCAGCACCCTCCTCGGTGGGGCCGGGGTAGCTTTCTTT.

The chain combines TRBV30 with TRBJ2-3; TRBD2 matches 16 bases. CDR1 is GTSNPN and CDR2 is SVGIG in the germline V gene (reference sequence). The CDR3 is 19 amino acids. V shed 3 bases and J 1 base; nucleotides not matched to a gene: 10. The CDR3 loop reads CAWRPGLAGGIRGTDTQYF. The CDR3 DNA reads as TGTGCCTGGAGGCCGGGACTAGCGGGAGGGATTCGGGGCACAGATACGCAGTATTTT.

The chain combines TRBV2 with TRBJ2-2; D remains ambiguous. Deletions cut 4 bases from V and 4 bases from J, with 7 bases between. The CDR3 loop spans 13 amino acids. Germline V gene data show CDR1 as SNHLY and CDR2 as FYNNEI. CDR3 DNA sequence: TGTGCCAGCAGTGGCATCGGCACCGGGGAGCTGTTTTTT. It yields the protein CASSGIGTGELFF. Based on the CDR3 plus reference TRBV2 and TRBJ2-2, the full variable domain is EPEVTQTPSHQVTQMGQEVILRCVPISNHLYFYWYRQILGQKVEFLVSFYNNEISEKSEIFDDQFSVERPDGSNFTLKIRSTKLEDSAMYFCASSGIGTGELFFGEGSRLTVL.

V gene TRBV5-1 combines with J gene TRBJ2-7; 9 bases agree with TRBD2. V dropped 1 base and J dropped 6; count of bases not matched to a gene: 8. The CDR3 totals 15 residues. Germline V gene lookup returns CDR1 SGHRS and CDR2 YFSETQ. The CDR3 coding sequence is TGCGCCAGCAGCTTGCAGGCTAGCGGGAAAGGCGAGCAGTACTTC. Translating it yields CASSLQASGKGEQYF. The full variable domain, its missing parts supplied by reference TRBV5-1 and TRBJ2-7, is KAGVTQTPRYLIKTRGQQVTLSCSPISGHRSVSWYQQTPGQGLQFLFEYFSETQRNKGNFPGRFSGRQFSNSRSEMNVSTLELGDSALYLCASSLQASGKGEQYFGPGTRLTVT.

The chain joins TRBV18 to TRBJ1-1; D gene uncertain. The CDR3 covers 13 residues. Trimming cost V 3 bases and J 9 bases, with 14 bases left between them. Germline CDR1 reads KGHSH; CDR2 reads LQKENI. CDR3 in amino acids: CASSPLSEAKAFF. The CDR3 nucleotides are TGTGCCAGCTCACCCCTGTCCGAAGCTAAAGCTTTCTTT.

This clone was observed a single time. V gene TRBV11-1 combines with J gene TRBJ2-1; a weak D match, TRBD2 (6 bases). CDR3 length equals 17 residues. V dropped 7 bases and J dropped 5 bases, with 24 bases sitting between them. Germline V gives CDR1 SGHAT, CDR2 FQDESV (reference sequence). CDR3 bases: TGTGCCAGCACCAAAAGGGCCCCTAGCGCGATAGACAATGAGCAGTTCTTC. This sequence encodes CASTKRAPSAIDNEQFF.